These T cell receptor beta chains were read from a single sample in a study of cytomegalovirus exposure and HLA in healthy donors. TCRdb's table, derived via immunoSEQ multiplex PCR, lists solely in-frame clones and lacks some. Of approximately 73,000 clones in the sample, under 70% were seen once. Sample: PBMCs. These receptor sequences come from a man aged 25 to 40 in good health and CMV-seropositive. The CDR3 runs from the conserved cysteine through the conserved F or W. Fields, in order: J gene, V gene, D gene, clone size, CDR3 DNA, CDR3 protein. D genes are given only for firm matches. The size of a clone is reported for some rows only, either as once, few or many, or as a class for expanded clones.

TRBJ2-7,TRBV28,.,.,TGTGCCAGCAGTTTATCGGGACTCTACCGAAGAGGCGACGAGCAGTACTTC,CASSLSGLYRRGDEQYF
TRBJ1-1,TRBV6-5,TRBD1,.,TGTGCCAGCAGTCGAGAGAGACAGGGCGGCACTGAAGCTTTCTTT,CASSRERQGGTEAFF
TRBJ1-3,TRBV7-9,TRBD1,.,TGTGCCAGCAGCCATTGGACAGGGGGCGAAAACACCATATATTTT,CASSHWTGGENTIYF
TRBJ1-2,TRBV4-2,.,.,TGTGCCAGCAGCCCCCCCGAGACAGGAGACTATGGCTACACCTTC,CASSPPETGDYGYTF
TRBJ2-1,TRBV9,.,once,TGTGCCAGCAGCACCCTCAGGGGTTCCTACAATGAGCAGTTCTTC,CASSTLRGSYNEQFF
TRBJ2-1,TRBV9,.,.,TGTGCCAGCAGCGTAGCATACAGTTTCGATGAGCAGTTCTTC,CASSVAYSFDEQFF
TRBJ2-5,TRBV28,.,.,TGTGCCAGCAGTTTATTGCGGGGTCCCCAAGAGACCCAGTACTTC,CASSLLRGPQETQYF
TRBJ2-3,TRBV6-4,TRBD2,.,TGTGCCAGCGGCCCTAGCGGGGCGGCCACAGATACGCAGTATTTT,CASGPSGAATDTQYF
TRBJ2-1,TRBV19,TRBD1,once,TGTGCCAGTAGTATGAACTCGGGGACAGGGGGTGTCAATGAGCAGTTCTTC,CASSMNSGTGGVNEQFF
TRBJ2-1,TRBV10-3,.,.,TGTGCCATCAGCGTAGTTCGGGTCGGGTCCTACAATGAGCAGTTCTTC,CAISVVRVGSYNEQFF
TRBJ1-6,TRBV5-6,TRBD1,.,TGTGCCAGCAGCCCAGGGACAGCGAACCTCCACTTT,CASSPGTANLHF
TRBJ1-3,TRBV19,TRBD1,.,TGTGCCAGTAGAATCGGACAGGGATTTGGAAACACCATATATTTT,CASRIGQGFGNTIYF
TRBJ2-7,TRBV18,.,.,TGTGCCAGCTCACCCTCCGACGATCTAGGCCGGGATCGAAGCGAGCAGTACTTC,CASSPSDDLGRDRSEQYF
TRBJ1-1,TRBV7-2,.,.,TGTGCCAGCAGCCTCGTGGGCAAAAACACTGAAGCTTTCTTT,CASSLVGKNTEAFF
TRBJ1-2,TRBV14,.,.,TGTGCCAGCAGCCAAGCCCGGACAGCTTTCTCGGATGGCTACACCTTC,CASSQARTAFSDGYTF
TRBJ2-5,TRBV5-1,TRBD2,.,TGCGCCAGCAGCGGGGGGGACGGACTAGAGACCCAGTACTTC,CASSGGDGLETQYF
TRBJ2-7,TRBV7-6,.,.,TGTGCCAGCAGCTCCGGCCCGGGATTCTACGAGCAGTACTTC,CASSSGPGFYEQYF
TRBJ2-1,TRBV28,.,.,TGTGCCAGCAGTTTGAGGAGCTCCTACAATGAGCAGTTCTTC,CASSLRSSYNEQFF
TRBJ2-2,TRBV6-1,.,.,TGTGCCAGCAGTGATAACAGGGCCGGGGAGCTGTTTTTT,CASSDNRAGELFF
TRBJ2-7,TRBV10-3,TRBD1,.,TGTGCCATCAGTGAAGGGACAGGCTACGAGCAGTACTTC,CAISEGTGYEQYF
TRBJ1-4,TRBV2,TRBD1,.,TGTGCCAGCAGCAGGGGGCCTATCGAAAAACTGTTTTTT,CASSRGPIEKLFF
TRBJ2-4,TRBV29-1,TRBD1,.,TGCAGCGTTGATATTCCTCTGGGCAGGGGGAAAAACATTCAGTACTTC,CSVDIPLGRGKNIQYF
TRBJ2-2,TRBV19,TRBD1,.,TGTGCCAGTAGCCCCACGTGGCAGGGGGCCGGGGAGCTGTTTTTT,CASSPTWQGAGELFF
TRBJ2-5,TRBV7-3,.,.,TGTGCCAGCAGCTTAATGGGCAGCCAAGAGACCCAGTACTTC,CASSLMGSQETQYF
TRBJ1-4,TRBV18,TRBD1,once,TGTGCCAGCTCAGACGACAGGGGATTTAATGAAAAACTGTTTTTT,CASSDDRGFNEKLFF
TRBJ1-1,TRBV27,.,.,TGTGCCAGCACCGAGGTGAGTGGCGACACTGAAGCTTTCTTT,CASTEVSGDTEAFF
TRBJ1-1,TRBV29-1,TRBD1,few,TGCAGCGTTCTCCAGGGGGCAGACACTGAAGCTTTCTTT,CSVLQGADTEAFF
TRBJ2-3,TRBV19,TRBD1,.,TGTGCCAGTAGTTTACAGGGGGGAACAGATACGCAGTATTTT,CASSLQGGTDTQYF
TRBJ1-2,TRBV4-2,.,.,TGTGCCAGCAGCCAAGATCTTGGGCAGCCGTATGGCTACACCTTC,CASSQDLGQPYGYTF
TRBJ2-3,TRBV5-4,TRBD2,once,TGTGCCAGCAGCGCGGGACTAGCGGGAGCAGGTACGCAGTATTTT,CASSAGLAGAGTQYF
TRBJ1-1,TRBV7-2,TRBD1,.,TGTGCCAGCAGGAAGACAGGGACCAACACTGAAGCTTTCTTT,CASRKTGTNTEAFF
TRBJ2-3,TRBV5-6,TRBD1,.,TGTGCCAGCAGCCTCGGACAGGTCACAGATACGCAGTATTTT,CASSLGQVTDTQYF
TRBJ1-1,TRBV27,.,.,TGTGCCAGCAGGCTCGAAGGCGGGGTGCACACTGAAGCTTTCTTT,CASRLEGGVHTEAFF
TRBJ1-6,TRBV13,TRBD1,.,TGTGCCAGCGGCCATCGCCCCGGACAGGGTGGTTCACCCCTCCACTTT,CASGHRPGQGGSPLHF
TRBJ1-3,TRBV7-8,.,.,TGTGCCAGCAGCTTAGGACAATTGGGAAACACCATATATTTT,CASSLGQLGNTIYF
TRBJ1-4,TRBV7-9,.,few,TGTGCCAGCAGCCCCACGGGCGCAGGGTTTCGGGAAAAACTGTTTTTT,CASSPTGAGFREKLFF
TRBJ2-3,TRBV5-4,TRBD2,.,TGTGCCAGTTCTAGCGGGAGGGTGACAGATACGCAGTATTTT,CASSSGRVTDTQYF
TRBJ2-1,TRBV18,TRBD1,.,TGTGCCAGCTCACCACTATTCGGGACAGGTTACAATGAGCAGTTCTTC,CASSPLFGTGYNEQFF
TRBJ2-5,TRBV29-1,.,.,TGCAGCGTCGGACATACCCAAGAGACCCAGTACTTC,CSVGHTQETQYF
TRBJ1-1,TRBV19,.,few,TGTGCCAGTAGTATCCTTACAGGCGGAAAATGGGACACTGAAGCTTTCTTT,CASSILTGGKWDTEAFF
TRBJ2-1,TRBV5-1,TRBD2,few,TGCGCCAGCAGCTTGACCGGGACTAGCGGATTCAATGAGCAGTTCTTC,CASSLTGTSGFNEQFF